This is a list of T cell receptor beta chains from one sample in a study of T-cell memory formation after mild COVID-19. Each CDR3 protein is one row after TCRdb ran MiXCR on the 5' RACE reads. The table includes about 130,000 distinct CDR3 sequences, about 5.9% detected once. Sequenced material: PBMCs or a T cell subset sorted from them (not recorded which). Source of these receptors: an adult woman who had mild COVID-19 (a few samples of this study predate the infection). Cell type and time point are not known. CDR3s include the opening cysteine and the closing phenylalanine or tryptophan. A D gene is named only where the DNA matches it firmly. The size field is filled for only some rows; it gives once, few, many or a size class.

>TRBJ1-1|TRBV20-1|many|.
TGCAGTGCTCGGACGGCGAACACTGAAGCTTTCTTT
CSARTANTEAFF
>TRBJ2-2|TRBV5-1|.|.
TGCGCCAGCAGCTGGTTACAGTCCGGGGAGCTGTTTTTT
CASSWLQSGELFF
>TRBJ1-5|TRBV30|few|.
TGTGCCTGGTCGGAGGGGATCCTGGATCAGCCCCAGCATTTT
CAWSEGILDQPQHF
>TRBJ2-7|TRBV5-1|many|.
TGCGCCAGTCCTCTGTTCCCCAGACCCTACGAGCAGTACTTC
CASPLFPRPYEQYF
>TRBJ2-1|TRBV7-2|few|.
TGTGCCAGCAGCCCCTTTCTAAAGGAGCAGTTCTTC
CASSPFLKEQFF
>TRBJ2-1|TRBV5-1|few|TRBD2
TGCGCCAGCAGCTTGGGCCCTAGCGGGGACAATGAGCAGTTCTTC
CASSLGPSGDNEQFF
>TRBJ2-7|TRBV19|.|TRBD2
TGTGCCAGTAGTCCTATTGTGGTAGCGGGAACAGCCTACGAGCAGTACTTC
CASSPIVVAGTAYEQYF
>TRBJ1-5|TRBV6-6|many|TRBD1
TGTGCCAGCAGTTTACCGACCCGGGACAGGGTAGGGAGCAATCAGCCCCAGCATTTT
CASSLPTRDRVGSNQPQHF
>TRBJ2-1|TRBV2|.|TRBD2
TGTGCCAGCAGTCCTGAGCGGGGAGGAAGGAATGAGCAGTTCTTC
CASSPERGGRNEQFF
>TRBJ1-3|TRBV4-1|few|TRBD1
TGCGCCAGCAGCCAAGGTGGGGGACAGACTTTTGACACCATATATTTT
CASSQGGGQTFDTIYF
>TRBJ1-5|TRBV4-2|.|TRBD1
TGTGCCAGCAGCCAAGGGACAGGTTCCAATCAGCCCCAGCATTTT
CASSQGTGSNQPQHF
>TRBJ1-4|TRBV7-9|.|.
TGTGCCAGCAGCTCCCGGACAGCTAATGAAAAACTGTTTTTT
CASSSRTANEKLFF
>TRBJ2-2|TRBV30|few|TRBD2
TGTGCCTGGGGGACTAGCGGGACAACCGGGGAGCTGTTTTTT
CAWGTSGTTGELFF
>TRBJ2-7|TRBV25-1|many|.
TGTGCCAGCAGTTTAGGGGGGTCTCGGTCGTACGAGCAGTACTTC
CASSLGGSRSYEQYF
>TRBJ2-7|TRBV5-1|many|.
TGCGCCAGCAGCTTGGACCCAGGGTTCTCAGGGGAGCAGTACTTC
CASSLDPGFSGEQYF
>TRBJ2-1|TRBV18|few|TRBD1
TGTGCCAGCTCAGCCCGGGACAGGGTCGATGAGCAGTTCTTC
CASSARDRVDEQFF
>TRBJ2-5|TRBV30|few|TRBD2
TGTGCCTGGATGAAGCGGGGGGGAGAGACCCAGTACTTC
CAWMKRGGETQYF
>TRBJ2-7|TRBV25-1|.|.
TGTGCCAGCAGTGAGGGCGGAGGGAGGTACGAGCAGTACTTC
CASSEGGGRYEQYF
>TRBJ2-1|TRBV20-1|.|TRBD2
TGCAGTGCTAGAGGACTAGCGGGAGTCCGGTACAATGAGCAGTTCTTC
CSARGLAGVRYNEQFF
>TRBJ2-1|TRBV30|.|TRBD2
TGTGCCTGGAGTGTATGGCTAGCGGGGAGGAATGAGCAGTTCTTC
CAWSVWLAGRNEQFF
>TRBJ2-7|TRBV4-2|.|.
TGTGCCAGCAGCCAAGCGGGGACCCAGAACTACGAGCAGTACTTC
CASSQAGTQNYEQYF
>TRBJ1-2|TRBV12-3/TRBV12-4|many|.
TGTGCCAGCAGTTTATCGGGGGGAGGCCATGGCTACACCTTC
CASSLSGGGHGYTF
>TRBJ2-1|TRBV5-1|many|.
TGCGCCACATCGGGTGGGAGGACCTACAATGAGCAGTTCTTC
CATSGGRTYNEQFF
>TRBJ1-1|TRBV18|many|.
TGTGCCAGCTCCTCCACAGGGACTGAAGCTTTCTTT
CASSSTGTEAFF
>TRBJ2-2|TRBV6-2/TRBV6-3|many|TRBD1
TGTGCCAGCAGACCCCTCGGGACAGGGACCGGGGAGCTGTTTTTT
CASRPLGTGTGELFF
>TRBJ1-1|TRBV7-2|few|.
TGTGCCAGCAGCGTGGGGGGTCTGAACACTGAAGCTTTCTTT
CASSVGGLNTEAFF
>TRBJ2-7|TRBV12-3/TRBV12-4|.|.
TGTGCCAGGGGGGAGGGGGCCTCCTACGAGCAGTACTTC
CARGEGASYEQYF
>TRBJ1-6|TRBV6-6|many|.
TGTGCCAGCAGTGTAGGGCCGCAGAGCTCCTATAATTCACCCCTCCACTTT
CASSVGPQSSYNSPLHF
>TRBJ2-3|TRBV5-1|many|.
TGCGCCAGCAGCATCTACAGGGTAAATTCAGATACGCAGTATTTT
CASSIYRVNSDTQYF
>TRBJ1-6|TRBV20-1|many|.
TGCAGTGCTAACCCCTCTCGAGGGGCGAGGGGATCACCCCTCCACTTT
CSANPSRGARGSPLHF
>TRBJ2-3|TRBV7-9|.|.
TGTGCCAGCATTTTAAACGGGGATACGCAGTATTTT
CASILNGDTQYF
>TRBJ2-7|TRBV5-1|many|TRBD2
TGCGCCAGCAGCTTGCTGTTGCGGGGGGGTTCCTACGAGCAGTACTTC
CASSLLLRGGSYEQYF
>TRBJ1-3|TRBV7-6|many|.
TGTGCCAGCACCCAGGGAACTGGAAACACCATATATTTT
CASTQGTGNTIYF
>TRBJ1-2|TRBV3-1|many|.
TGTGCCAGCAGCCAAAAGACAGGTTCCGATGGCTACACCTTC
CASSQKTGSDGYTF
>TRBJ2-1|TRBV12-3/TRBV12-4|many|TRBD2
TGTGCCAGCAGAATCGAGACTAGCGGGGAGCAGTTCTTC
CASRIETSGEQFF
>TRBJ2-3|TRBV4-1|many|TRBD2
TGCGCCAGCAGCCAACTAGCGGGGATCACAGATACGCAGTATTTT
CASSQLAGITDTQYF
>TRBJ1-1|TRBV30|.|.
TGTGCCTGGAGTGTATGGAGCGGGAAAGCTTTCTTT
CAWSVWSGKAFF
>TRBJ2-7|TRBV5-4|few|TRBD2
TGTGCCAGCAGCTTGGACCCGAGCGGGAGGGGGGGCGAGCAGTACTTC
CASSLDPSGRGGEQYF
>TRBJ2-7|TRBV5-1|.|.
TGCGCCAGCAGCTCTCGAGTCGGGGCCGTGTGGGAGCAGTACTTC
CASSSRVGAVWEQYF
>TRBJ2-5|TRBV12-3/TRBV12-4|.|TRBD1
TGTGCCAGCAGCTCTCCACTGACAGGGGGACAAGAGACCCAGTACTTC
CASSSPLTGGQETQYF
>TRBJ2-7|TRBV5-5|.|.
TGTGCCAGCAGCTTGAAGGGTCCATACTACGAGCAGTACTTC
CASSLKGPYYEQYF
>TRBJ2-7|TRBV6-5|many|.
TGTGCCAGCAGCAAGCCCAGGGGCAGCTCCTACGAGCAGTACTTC
CASSKPRGSSYEQYF
>TRBJ1-2|TRBV20-1|few|.
TGCAGTGCTAGAGAATCCGGTGATGGCTACACCTTC
CSARESGDGYTF
>TRBJ1-2|TRBV12-3/TRBV12-4|many|.
TGTGCCAGCAGCCGTGGGCACTATGGCTACACCTTC
CASSRGHYGYTF
>TRBJ2-1|TRBV7-2|few|TRBD2
TGTGCCAGCAGCTCCCGGACTAGCGGGACCTCCTACAATGAGCAGTTCTTC
CASSSRTSGTSYNEQFF
>TRBJ1-1|TRBV20-1|many|.
TGCAGTGGCGAGAGGGACGTGGCTTTCTTT
CSGERDVAFF
>TRBJ2-2|TRBV3-1|once|TRBD1
TGTGCCAGCAGCCTGGTACAGGGGCCTACCGGGGAGCTGTTTTTT
CASSLVQGPTGELFF
>TRBJ2-1|TRBV20-1|few|.
TGCAGTGCTAGTAGCCGTGGGGGGGCTAACTACAATGAGCAGTTCTTC
CSASSRGGANYNEQFF
>TRBJ2-1|TRBV15|many|TRBD2
TGTGCCACCAGCAGAGGACTAGCGGGAGGAGACAATGAGCAGTTCTTC
CATSRGLAGGDNEQFF
>TRBJ2-5|TRBV20-1|many|TRBD2
TGCAGTGCTAGAACCCCTAGCGGGAGGTCCCCATGCTTC
CSARTPSGRSPCF
>TRBJ2-3|TRBV15|.|TRBD2
TGTGCCACCAGCGCGACTAGCGGGGGGGTGGATACGCAGTATTTT
CATSATSGGVDTQYF